This TCR beta chain was identified during a study of blood T cell repertoires in COVID-19 (dated by TCRdb to the early 2020s). With respect to the entire study: Collaborator samples came from the United States, Italy and Spain and covered acute and convalescent phases of COVID-19. A de-identified subject ID, COVID-19 status, age in years and sex were almost always included in the sample metadata. Samples were obtained from the ongoing ImmuneRACE study (first 160 participants) and from roughly 1,300 subjects provided by 6 global collaborators. Where available, HLA class I and class II types were taken from metadata supplied by the sample provider and were not determined by assay-based typing. The repertoires were released in a freely available public database meant as a resource for research on the immune response to SARS-CoV-2. Subjects who had been exposed to COVID-19, were actively infected with it, or had recovered from it provided the deeply sampled blood TCRbeta repertoires that made up the dataset. The material from the prospective study consisted of cDNA or gDNA derived from T cells, B-cell-depleted T cells, or PBMCs. Results and caveats for the whole study, not just this receptor: The quantity of clinical and demographic metadata differed by source and by participant and was supplied without curation.

From the cysteine up to the phenylalanine, the CDR3 has a length of 14 residues. Only the CDR3 portion is preserved as DNA: 42 bases, with reading frame beginning at the first base. The germline ends are 10 bases apart after V is trimmed by 5 bases and J by 0 bases. The germline V gene (reference sequence) specifies SEHNR as CDR1 and FQNEAQ as CDR2. Whole blood was collected in K2EDTA tubes by collaborating institutions according to the institutions' own protocols. For TCRbeta analysis, collaborators shipped samples in one of three forms: frozen whole blood, isolated PBMCs, or DNA extracted from either of those sample types. The immunoSEQ Assay, a bias-controlled multiplex PCR, was used to amplify TCRbeta CDR3 regions from genomic DNA. For the original study's pipeline: The number of nucleated cells in each sample was estimated by amplification of reference gene primers within the assay. Sequence reads were collapsed and filtered to measure the absolute abundance of every unique TCRbeta CDR3 rearrangement. For each sample, productive Simpson clonality was calculated by taking the square root of Simpson's diversity index across productive rearrangements. TCRdb holds this immuneACCESS table with in-frame rearrangements only. Some clones are missing; in checked studies, unresolved V genes explain under half, and the rest has no known cause. That table gives V, J and clone size, and the DNA gave D and trimming. The sample data list approximately 88,000 clones, and roughly nine tenths of these were observed just once. The leading ten clones occupy about 15% of the sample.

A word on this clone: Its antigen has not been determined. No quality values exist for individual bases; no much larger clone is one base distant.

The specimen was peripheral blood. The chain uses TRBV7-9 and TRBJ1-1; D gene: possibly TRBD1, on 6 matching bases. This clonotype was sampled from a male donor with acute or convalescent COVID-19. The CDR3 sequence is CASSLQGVNTEAFF. At the DNA level, the sequence is TGTGCCAGCAGCCTACAGGGAGTGAACACTGAAGCTTTCTTT.